The next 4 T cell receptor beta chains were all read from a single sample in a study of response to subunit inactivated influenza vaccine. MiXCR, applied by TCRdb to the RT-PCR reads, yields one record per CDR3 protein. Of around 570,000 distinct CDR3 sequences in the sample, about 7.6% were seen once. The material was PBMCs from blood, obtained less than 30 months after vaccination. The origin of the receptors is a man in his fifties or sixties who received an inactivated influenza vaccine.

The chain combines TRBV7-9 with TRBJ2-5; D is ambiguous. V lost 1 base and J 3 bases, leaving 9 bases between the germline ends. The germline V gene has CDR1 SEHNR and CDR2 FQNEAQ (reference sequence). The CDR3 is 14 residues long. CDR3 nucleotides: TGTGCCAGCAGCTTAGTGAGCCCGAAAGAGACCCAGTACTTC. Its translation is CASSLVSPKETQYF.

This clonotype was observed a few times. The J gene is TRBJ2-6, the V gene TRBV28; D uncertain. From germline, CDR1 is MDHEN and CDR2 SYDVKM. The CDR3 totals 13 residues. V gave up 5 bases and J gave up 7 bases, with 9 bases separating them. As DNA, the CDR3 is TGTGCCAGCAGTGTCTTGGCAGCCAACGTCCTGACTTTC. It is translated as CASSVLAANVLTF.

The sample holds a few counts of this clonotype. This chain uses TRBV14 with TRBJ2-7; D is perhaps TRBD2 (5 bases). The CDR3 contains 18 residues. The germline CDR1 and CDR2 sequences are SGHDN and FVKESK. Trimming stripped 0 bases from V and 1 base from J, with 19 bases between. In DNA, the CDR3 is TGTGCCAGCAGCCAAGATAGCCGCGACCTGGGGAGTTCCTACGAGCAGTACTTC. Protein product: CASSQDSRDLGSSYEQYF.

The chain carries TRBV10-3 and TRBJ2-2; the D gene is possibly TRBD1 (6 bases). The CDR3 extends over 17 amino acids. From germline, CDR1 is ENHRY and CDR2 SYGVKD. The ends were cut back, 6 bases at V and 5 bases at J, with 22 bases in the middle. CDR3 bases: TGTGCCATCAGGGGGGCAACAGGGATGGGTAAAACCGGGGAGCTGTTTTTT. Protein product: CAIRGATGMGKTGELFF.